Each of the 4 T cell receptor beta chains below was sequenced from the same sample in a study of T cells after yellow fever vaccination. MiXCR, run by TCRdb on the 5' RACE reads, gives a single entry per CDR3 protein. The table includes about 170,000 distinct CDR3 sequences, 9.5% to 11% detected once. Here the sequenced sample was CD8+ T cells sorted from PBMCs, taken 15 days after the yellow fever booster vaccination. The receptor set was obtained from a man between 18 and 35 years old who received the YFV17D yellow fever vaccine.

This clonotype was found a few times. The V call is TRBV5-1, the J call TRBJ1-2; a possible D gene is TRBD1 (6 bases). This CDR3 spans 14 amino acids. Trimming cost V 3 bases and J 4 bases, with 13 bases left between them. CDR1 and CDR2 (germline): SGHRS, YFSETQ. CDR3 loop: CASSSRQDGYGYTF. CDR3 bases: TGCGCCAGCAGCTCCAGACAGGATGGCTATGGCTACACCTTC.

This chain connects TRBV6-2 or TRBV6-3 to TRBJ2-7; TRBD1 matches at 9 bases. The CDR3 consists of 13 residues. The ends lost 5 bases at V and 6 bases at J; junction bases unmatched: 5. Germline CDR1 is MNHEY and CDR2 is SVGEGT. The CDR3 DNA is TGTGCCAGCAGTCCCGGGACAGGGCGCGAGCAGTACGTC. Residues: CASSPGTGREQYV.

This chain uses TRBV3-1 with TRBJ1-5, with 7 bases that match TRBD1. This CDR3 is 14 amino acids long. V was pared by 4 bases and J by 7 bases, with 7 bases of the junction left unmatched. Germline V CDR1 and CDR2: LGHDT, YNNKEL (reference sequence). For the CDR3, the DNA is TGTGCCAGCAGCCTCCGACAGGGTGGCCAGCCCCAGCATTTT. It is translated as CASSLRQGGQPQHF.

This rearrangement joins TRBV6-5 to TRBJ2-5; 9 nucleotides line up with TRBD2. Unmatched junction bases numbered 7, after V lost 3 bases and J lost 2 bases. The germline V gene has CDR1 MNHEY and CDR2 SVGAGI. The CDR3 length is 16 residues. CDR3: CASSYWAAGGQETQYF. The CDR3 DNA reads TGTGCCAGCAGTTATTGGGCGGCGGGGGGGCAAGAGACCCAGTACTTC.